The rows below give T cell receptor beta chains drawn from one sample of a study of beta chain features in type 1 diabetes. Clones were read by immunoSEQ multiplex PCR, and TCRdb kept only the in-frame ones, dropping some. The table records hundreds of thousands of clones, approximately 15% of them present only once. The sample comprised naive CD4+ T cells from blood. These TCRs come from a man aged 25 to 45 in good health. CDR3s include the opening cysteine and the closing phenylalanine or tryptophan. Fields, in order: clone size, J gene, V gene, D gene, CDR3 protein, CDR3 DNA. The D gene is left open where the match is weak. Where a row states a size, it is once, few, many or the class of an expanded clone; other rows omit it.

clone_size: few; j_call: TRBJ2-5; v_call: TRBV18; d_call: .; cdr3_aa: CASSPAPGETQYF; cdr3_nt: TGTGCCAGCTCACCCGCGCCGGGGGAGACCCAGTACTTC
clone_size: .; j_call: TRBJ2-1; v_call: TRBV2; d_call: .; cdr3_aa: CASEKDWTNEQFF; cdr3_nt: TGTGCCAGCGAAAAAGACTGGACAAATGAGCAGTTCTTC
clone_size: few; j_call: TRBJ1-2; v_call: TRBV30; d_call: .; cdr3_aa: CAWRTGRDYGYTF; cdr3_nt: TGTGCCTGGAGGACAGGACGGGACTATGGCTACACCTTC
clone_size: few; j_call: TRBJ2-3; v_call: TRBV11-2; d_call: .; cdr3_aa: CASSPGNVLIDTQYF; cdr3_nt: TGTGCCAGCAGCCCGGGGAACGTCTTGATAGATACGCAGTATTTT
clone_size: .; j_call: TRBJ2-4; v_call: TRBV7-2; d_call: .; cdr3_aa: CASSPSGIAKNIQYF; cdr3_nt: TGTGCCAGCAGCCCCTCTGGGATAGCCAAAAACATTCAGTACTTC
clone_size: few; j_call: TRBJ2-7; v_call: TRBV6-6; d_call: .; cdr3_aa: CASRAIASYEQYF; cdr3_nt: TGTGCCAGCCGGGCCATAGCGTCCTACGAGCAGTACTTC
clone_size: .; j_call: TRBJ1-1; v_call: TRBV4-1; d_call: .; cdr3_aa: CASRAQGSLMNTEAFF; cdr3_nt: TGCGCCAGCAGGGCACAGGGTTCTTTAATGAACACTGAAGCTTTCTTT
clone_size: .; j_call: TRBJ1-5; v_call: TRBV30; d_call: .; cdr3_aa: CAWSVPWNSRNQPQHF; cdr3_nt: TGTGCCTGGAGTGTACCTTGGAATAGCCGCAATCAGCCCCAGCATTTT
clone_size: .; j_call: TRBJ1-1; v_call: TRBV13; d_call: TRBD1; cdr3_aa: CASSLGRTGGTEAFF; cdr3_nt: TGTGCCAGCAGCTTAGGGCGGACAGGGGGGACTGAAGCTTTCTTT
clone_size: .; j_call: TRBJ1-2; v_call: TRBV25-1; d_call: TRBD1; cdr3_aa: CASSDPRQGALDGYTF; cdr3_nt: TGTGCCAGCAGTGATCCACGACAGGGGGCATTGGATGGCTACACCTTC
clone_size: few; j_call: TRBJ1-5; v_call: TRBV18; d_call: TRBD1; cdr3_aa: CASSPADRDNQPQHF; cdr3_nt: TGTGCCAGCTCACCAGCGGACAGGGACAATCAGCCCCAGCATTTT
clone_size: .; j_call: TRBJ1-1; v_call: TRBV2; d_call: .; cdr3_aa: CASSLEGNTEAFF; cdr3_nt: TGTGCCAGCAGTTTGGAGGGGAACACTGAAGCTTTCTTT
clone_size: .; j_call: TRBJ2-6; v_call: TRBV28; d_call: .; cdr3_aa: CASSLVISGANVLTF; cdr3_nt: TGTGCCAGCAGCCTGGTCATCTCTGGGGCCAACGTCCTGACTTTC
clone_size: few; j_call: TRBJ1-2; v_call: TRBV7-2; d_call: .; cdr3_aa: CASSFGWLGNYGYTF; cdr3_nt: TGTGCCAGCAGCTTTGGGTGGCTAGGGAACTATGGCTACACCTTC
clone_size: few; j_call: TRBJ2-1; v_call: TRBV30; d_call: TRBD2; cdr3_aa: CAWRSSGRAYNEQFF; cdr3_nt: TGTGCCTGGAGATCTAGCGGGAGGGCCTACAATGAGCAGTTCTTC
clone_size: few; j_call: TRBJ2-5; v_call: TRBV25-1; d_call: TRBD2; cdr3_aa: CASSRAAGAQETQYF; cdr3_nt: TGTGCCAGCAGTCGGGCAGCGGGAGCCCAAGAGACCCAGTACTTC
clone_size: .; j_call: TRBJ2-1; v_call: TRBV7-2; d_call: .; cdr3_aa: CASSRRAANTGEQFF; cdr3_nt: TGTGCCAGCAGCCGCCGTGCCGCTAATACTGGTGAGCAGTTCTTC
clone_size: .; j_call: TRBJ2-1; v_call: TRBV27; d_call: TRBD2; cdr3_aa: CASSSLAGAGEQFF; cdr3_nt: TGTGCCAGCAGTTCGTTAGCGGGAGCTGGTGAGCAGTTCTTC
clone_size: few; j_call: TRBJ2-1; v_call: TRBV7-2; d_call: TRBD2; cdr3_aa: CASSLMLAGAYNEQFF; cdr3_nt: TGTGCCAGCAGCTTAATGCTAGCGGGAGCCTACAATGAGCAGTTCTTC
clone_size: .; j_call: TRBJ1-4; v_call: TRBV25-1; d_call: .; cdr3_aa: CASSTRQATDEKLFF; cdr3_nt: TGTGCCAGCAGTACCAGACAGGCCACCGATGAAAAACTGTTTTTT
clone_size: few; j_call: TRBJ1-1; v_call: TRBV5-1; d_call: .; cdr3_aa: CASSLARMNTEAFF; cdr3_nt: TGCGCCAGCAGCTTGGCTCGCATGAACACTGAAGCTTTCTTT
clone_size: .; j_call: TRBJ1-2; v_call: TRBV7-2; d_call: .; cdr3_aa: CASSLDRRMDYGYTF; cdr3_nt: TGTGCCAGCAGCTTGGATAGGAGGATGGACTATGGCTACACCTTC
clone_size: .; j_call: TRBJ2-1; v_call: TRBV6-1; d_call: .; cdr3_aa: CASSENSWNEQFF; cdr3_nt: TGTGCCAGCAGTGAAAACAGTTGGAATGAGCAGTTCTTC
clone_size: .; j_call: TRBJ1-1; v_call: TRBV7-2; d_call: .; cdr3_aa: CASSLTGINTEAFF; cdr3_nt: TGTGCCAGCAGCTTAACCGGGATTAACACTGAAGCTTTCTTT
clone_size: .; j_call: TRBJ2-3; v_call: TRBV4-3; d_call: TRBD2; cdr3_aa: CASSLASGRAPTDTQYF; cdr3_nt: TGCGCCAGCAGCCTCGCTAGCGGGAGGGCCCCCACAGATACGCAGTATTTT
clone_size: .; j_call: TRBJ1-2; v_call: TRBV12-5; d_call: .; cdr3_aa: CASGSVVNGGYTF; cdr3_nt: TGTGCTAGTGGTTCTGTGGTGAACGGTGGCTACACCTTC
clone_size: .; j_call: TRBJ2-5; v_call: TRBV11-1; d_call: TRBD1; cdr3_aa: CASSPRTGGWETQYF; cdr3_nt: TGTGCCAGCAGCCCACGGACAGGGGGATGGGAGACCCAGTACTTC
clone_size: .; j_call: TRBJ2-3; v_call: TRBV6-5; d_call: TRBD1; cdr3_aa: CASRPDRGSQYF; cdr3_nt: TGTGCCAGCAGACCTGACAGGGGGTCGCAGTATTTT
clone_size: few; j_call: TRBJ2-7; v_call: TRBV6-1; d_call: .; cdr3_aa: CASSEAQTYEQYF; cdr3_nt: TGTGCCAGCAGTGAAGCACAAACCTACGAGCAGTACTTC
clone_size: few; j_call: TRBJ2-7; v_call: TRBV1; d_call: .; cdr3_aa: CTSSQCRLAGCQYF; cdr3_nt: TGCACCAGCAGCCAATGCCGACTAGCGGGGTGTCAGTACTTC
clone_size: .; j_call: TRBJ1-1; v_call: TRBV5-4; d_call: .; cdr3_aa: CASSWTVNTEAFF; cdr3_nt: TGTGCCAGCAGCTGGACAGTGAACACTGAAGCTTTCTTT
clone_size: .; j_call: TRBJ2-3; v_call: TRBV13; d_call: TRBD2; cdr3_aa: CASSAPREGTDTQYF; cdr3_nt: TGTGCCAGCAGCGCCCCTCGGGAGGGCACAGATACGCAGTATTTT
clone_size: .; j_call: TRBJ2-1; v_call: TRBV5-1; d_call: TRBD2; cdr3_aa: CASSLGGSGNEQFF; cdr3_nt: TGCGCCAGCAGCTTGGGCGGGAGCGGAAATGAGCAGTTCTTC
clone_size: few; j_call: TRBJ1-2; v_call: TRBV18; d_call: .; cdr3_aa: CASSPGTSNFYGYTF; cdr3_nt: TGTGCCAGCTCACCAGGGACAAGCAACTTCTATGGCTACACCTTC
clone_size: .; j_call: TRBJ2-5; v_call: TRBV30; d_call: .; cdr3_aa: CAWRDWGVETQYF; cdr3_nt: TGTGCCTGGAGAGACTGGGGGGTTGAGACCCAGTACTTC
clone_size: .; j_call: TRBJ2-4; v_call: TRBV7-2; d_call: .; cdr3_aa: CASSLSIGSKNIQYF; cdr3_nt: TGTGCCAGCAGCTTAAGTATAGGTTCCAAAAACATTCAGTACTTC
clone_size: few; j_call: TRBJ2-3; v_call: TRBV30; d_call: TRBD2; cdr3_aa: CAWSRASGMSTDTQYF; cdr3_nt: TGTGCCTGGAGTAGAGCTAGCGGGATGAGCACAGATACGCAGTATTTT
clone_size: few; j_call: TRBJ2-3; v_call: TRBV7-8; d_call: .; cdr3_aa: CASSGETAFYTDTQYF; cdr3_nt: TGTGCCAGCAGCGGTGAGACAGCTTTTTACACAGATACGCAGTATTTT
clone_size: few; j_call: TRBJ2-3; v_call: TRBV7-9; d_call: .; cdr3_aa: CASSLSVGRGDTQYF; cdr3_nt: TGTGCCAGCAGCTTATCAGTCGGGAGAGGAGATACGCAGTATTTT
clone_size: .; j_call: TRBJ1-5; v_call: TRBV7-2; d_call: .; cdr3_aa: CASSLNREPQHF; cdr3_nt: TGTGCCAGCAGCTTAAACCGAGAGCCCCAGCATTTT
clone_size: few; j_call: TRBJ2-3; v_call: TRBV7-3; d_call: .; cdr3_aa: CASSTGVTDTQYF; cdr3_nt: TGTGCCAGCAGCACAGGAGTCACAGATACGCAGTATTTT
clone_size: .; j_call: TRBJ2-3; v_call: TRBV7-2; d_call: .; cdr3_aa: CASSLQKGNADTQYF; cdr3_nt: TGTGCCAGCAGCTTACAAAAGGGGAACGCAGATACGCAGTATTTT
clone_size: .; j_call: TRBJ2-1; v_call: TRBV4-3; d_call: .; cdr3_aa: CASSQVGSRIGNEQFF; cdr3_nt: TGCGCCAGCAGCCAAGTAGGGAGCCGCATCGGTAATGAGCAGTTCTTC
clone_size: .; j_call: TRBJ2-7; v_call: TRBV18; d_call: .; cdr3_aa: CASSPPSGEQYF; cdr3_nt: TGTGCCAGCTCACCACCTTCGGGCGAGCAGTACTTC
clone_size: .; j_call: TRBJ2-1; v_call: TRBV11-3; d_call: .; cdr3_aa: CASSPARGSEQFF; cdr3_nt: TGTGCCAGCAGCCCCGCGCGAGGGTCCGAGCAGTTCTTC
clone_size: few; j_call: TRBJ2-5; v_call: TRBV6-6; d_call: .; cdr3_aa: CASSLEGVFRETQYF; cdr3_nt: TGTGCCAGCAGTTTGGAGGGGGTCTTTCGGGAGACCCAGTACTTC
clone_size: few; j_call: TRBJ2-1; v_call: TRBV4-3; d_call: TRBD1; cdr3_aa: CASSRETGGAYAEQFF; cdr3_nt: TGCGCCAGCAGCCGAGAAACAGGGGGCGCTTACGCTGAGCAGTTCTTC